Below are 15 T cell receptor beta chains sequenced from a single sample in a study of metastatic and nonmetastatic thyroid tumors. Thyroid surgery was preceded by no treatment in any patient. TCRdb re-clonotyped the PCR reads via MiXCR. Of some 23,000 clones in the sample, roughly 21% are singletons; the top ten hold 25% to 35%. The material sequenced was blood. These receptors originate from a female donor with papillary thyroid cancer or a benign thyroid nodule (not recorded which). Some clones in this sample may be carry-over from other donors' samples.

The chain joins TRBV7-2 to TRBJ1-1; D is uncertain. The CDR3 sequence is 14 residues long. Germline V CDR1 and CDR2: SGHTA, FQGNSA. V lost 4 bases to trimming and J lost 0 bases, with 9 bases between them. CDR3 nucleotide sequence: TGTGCCAGCAGCTCGCAGCCTTTGAACACTGAAGCTTTCTTT. This translates into CASSSQPLNTEAFF.

This clone is classed as medium-sized (0.01 to 0.1%). V gene TRBV6-1 combines with J gene TRBJ2-5; D may correspond to TRBD1 or TRBD2 (11 bases each). The CDR3 sequence is 16 residues long. Germline-derived CDR1 and CDR2 are MNHNS and SASEGT. The V end lost 7 bases, the J end lost 5 bases, and 23 bases lay between the germline ends. The CDR3 here is CASTRLAGQGGETQYF. The CDR3 DNA reads TGTGCCAGCACACGACTAGCGGGACAGGGGGGGGAGACCCAGTACTTC.

This clone was picked up one time. CDR3 region: CASSPRTFSYEQYF. For the CDR3, the DNA is TGTGCCAGCAGCCCCAGGACTTTCTCCTACGAGCAGTACTTC. The rearrangement uses TRBV7-2 and TRBJ2-7, with TRBD2 as a possible D gene (5 bases). The germline V gene encodes CDR1 SGHTA and CDR2 FQGNSA. V shed 5 bases and J shed 0 bases, with 11 bases lying between them. This CDR3 region has 14 residues.

The table lists this clone with many counts. This sequence joins TRBV4-3 and TRBJ1-3; the D is unclear. Germline-derived CDR1 and CDR2 are LGHNA and YSLEER. This CDR3 region has 15 residues. V lost 0 bases to trimming and J lost 1 base, with 7 bases between them. The CDR3 here is CASSQEPTSGNTIYF. The CDR3 DNA sequence: TGCGCCAGCAGCCAAGAACCCACATCTGGAAACACCATATATTTT.

The table lists this clone with many counts. Germline and junction disagree at one end, which may indicate a read error. V gene TRBV4-2 combines with J gene TRBJ2-7; TRBD2 matches 8 bases. This CDR3 has 15 amino acids. Germline values: CDR1 LGHNA, CDR2 YNFKEQ. Written as DNA, the CDR3 is TGTGCCGGCAGCCGTGGGACTAGAGGATCCTACGAGCAGTACTTC. Amino acid sequence: CAGSRGTRGSYEQYF.

CDR3 sequence reads: CASSIEGLAGIMNEQFF. The DNA of the CDR3 is TGTGCCAGTAGTATAGAGGGACTAGCGGGTATTATGAATGAGCAGTTCTTC. The chain combines TRBV19 with TRBJ2-1; 12 bases align to TRBD2. Germline loops: CDR1 LNHDA, CDR2 SQIVND (reference sequence). The CDR3 contains 17 residues. Unmatched junction bases numbered 7, after V lost 0 bases and J lost 7 bases.

The chain uses TRBV20-1 and TRBJ2-1; possible D gene TRBD1, 6 bases. This CDR3 contains 15 residues. Trimming left V 5 bases short and J 3 bases short, with 17 bases between. CDR1 is DFQATT and CDR2 is SNEGSKA in the germline V gene (reference sequence). Written as DNA, the CDR3 is TGCAGTGCTTTTAACCCCGGGACAAGCTACAATGAGCAGTTCTTC. Its protein is CSAFNPGTSYNEQFF.

This clone has more than one count but fewer than ten. J is TRBJ1-2 and V is TRBV19; D is unclear. The germline gives CDR1 LNHDA, CDR2 SQIVND (reference sequence). V was shortened by 5 bases and J by 5 bases, with 12 bases between the two germline ends. The CDR3 length is 13 residues. Here the CDR3 DNA reads TGTGCCAGTAGTTCTGGTCCTCCTTATGGCTACACCTTC. This translates into CASSSGPPYGYTF.

This clone was observed many times. The rearrangement links TRBV20-1 to TRBJ2-3, with 9 bases aligning to TRBD2. Per the germline V gene, CDR1 is DFQATT and CDR2 is SNEGSKA (reference sequence). With 0 bases clipped from V and 6 bases from J, the junction kept 10 bases outside the gene matches. There are 16 residues in the CDR3. CDR3 nucleotides: TGCAGTGCTAGAGATCGGTCTAGCGGGATAGTGGATACGCAGTATTTT. This gives the protein CSARDRSSGIVDTQYF.

This clone is categorized as medium-sized. The rearrangement links TRBV27 to TRBJ1-6; D call uncertain. Germline lookup yields CDR1 MNHEY and CDR2 SMNVEV (reference sequence). The V end lost 4 bases, the J end lost 4 bases, and 8 bases lay between the germline ends. CDR3 length: 14 residues. CDR3 sequence: CASSWRGYNSPLHF. The CDR3 region has the DNA TGTGCCAGCAGTTGGAGAGGGTATAATTCACCCCTCCACTTT.

This clone is categorized as medium-sized. V is TRBV30 and J is TRBJ2-7; 13 bases are a match to TRBD2. The germline V gene encodes CDR1 GTSNPN and CDR2 SVGIG (reference sequence). This CDR3 region has 14 residues. With V trimmed by 4 bases and J by 7 bases, 7 bases remained unmatched. CDR3 DNA: TGTGCCTGGACCGGACTAGCGGGAGCTGGGGAGCAGTACTTC. Translated: CAWTGLAGAGEQYF. Full variable domain (remainder filled in from reference TRBV30 and TRBJ2-7): SQTIHQWPATLVQPVGSPLSLECTVEGTSNPNLYWYRQAAGRGLQLLFYSVGIGQISSEVPQNLSASRPQDRQFILSSKKLLLSDSGFYLCAWTGLAGAGEQYFGPGTRLTVT.

This clone was counted a few times. This CDR3 is also generated by other DNA sequences in the sample. This chain joins TRBV28 and TRBJ1-6, with no clear D. Germline V CDR1 and CDR2: MDHEN, SYDVKM. The CDR3 spans 15 residues. Trimming took off 5 bases at V and 9 bases at J, with 17 bases between the two ends. DNA for the CDR3: TGTGCCAGCAGTCCGGCTGTTCCCCCGGGTTCACCCCTCCACTTT. It translates to CASSPAVPPGSPLHF.

This clone was seen at least ten times. V gene TRBV28 combines with J gene TRBJ2-3; 8 nucleotides line up with TRBD1. The V gene end was trimmed by 6 bases and the J gene end by 1 base; junction bases not matched to a gene: 0. This CDR3 region has 13 residues. CDR1 and CDR2 (germline): MDHEN, SYDVKM. The CDR3 region is CASRGQGTDTQYF. Written as DNA, the CDR3 is TGTGCCAGCAGGGGACAGGGCACAGATACGCAGTATTTT.

The chain employs TRBV2 and TRBJ2-7; D is uncertain. The CDR3 length is 12 residues. In germline, CDR1 is SNHLY, CDR2 FYNNEI. Trimming removed 2 bases at V and 4 bases at J, with 6 bases between. The CDR3 loop reads CASSEMGYEQYF. The CDR3 DNA reads TGTGCCAGCAGTGAAATGGGATACGAGCAGTACTTC.

In its sample, this clone was seen many times. The chain recombines TRBV6-1 with TRBJ2-3; 7 bases line up with TRBD1. The CDR3 runs 16 residues. V lost 5 bases, J lost 2 bases, and 10 bases stayed unmatched. Germline CDR1 MNHNS, CDR2 SASEGT. The CDR3 spells CASSPDRVPHTDTQYF. As DNA, the CDR3 is TGTGCCAGCAGTCCCGACAGGGTCCCCCACACAGATACGCAGTATTTT.